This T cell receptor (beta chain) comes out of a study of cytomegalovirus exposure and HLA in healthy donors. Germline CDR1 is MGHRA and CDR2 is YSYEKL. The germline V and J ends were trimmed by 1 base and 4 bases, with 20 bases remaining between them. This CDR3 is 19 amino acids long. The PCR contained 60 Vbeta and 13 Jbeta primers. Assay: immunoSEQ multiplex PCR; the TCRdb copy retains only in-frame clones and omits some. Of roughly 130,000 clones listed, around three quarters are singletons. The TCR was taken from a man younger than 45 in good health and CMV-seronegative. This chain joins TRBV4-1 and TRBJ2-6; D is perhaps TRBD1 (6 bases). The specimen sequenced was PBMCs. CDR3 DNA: TGCGCCAGCAGCCAAGTGGCTCCCAGGGGCGCTTCCGGGGCCAACGTCCTGACTTTC. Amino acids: CASSQVAPRGASGANVLTF.